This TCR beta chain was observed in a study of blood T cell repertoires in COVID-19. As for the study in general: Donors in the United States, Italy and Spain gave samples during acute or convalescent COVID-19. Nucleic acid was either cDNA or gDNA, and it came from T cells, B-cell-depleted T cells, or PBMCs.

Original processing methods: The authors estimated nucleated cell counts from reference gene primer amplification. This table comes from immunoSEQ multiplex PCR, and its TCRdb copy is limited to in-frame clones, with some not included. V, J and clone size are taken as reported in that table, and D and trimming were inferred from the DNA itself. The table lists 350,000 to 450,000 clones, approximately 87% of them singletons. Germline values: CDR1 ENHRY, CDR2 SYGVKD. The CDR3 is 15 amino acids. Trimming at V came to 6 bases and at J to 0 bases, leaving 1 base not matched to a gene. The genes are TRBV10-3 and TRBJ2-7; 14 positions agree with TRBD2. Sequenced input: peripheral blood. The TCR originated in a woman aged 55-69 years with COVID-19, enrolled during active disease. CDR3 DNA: TGTGCCATCAGGGGGACTAGCGGGGGCTCCTACGAGCAGTACTTC. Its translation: CAIRGTSGGSYEQYF.